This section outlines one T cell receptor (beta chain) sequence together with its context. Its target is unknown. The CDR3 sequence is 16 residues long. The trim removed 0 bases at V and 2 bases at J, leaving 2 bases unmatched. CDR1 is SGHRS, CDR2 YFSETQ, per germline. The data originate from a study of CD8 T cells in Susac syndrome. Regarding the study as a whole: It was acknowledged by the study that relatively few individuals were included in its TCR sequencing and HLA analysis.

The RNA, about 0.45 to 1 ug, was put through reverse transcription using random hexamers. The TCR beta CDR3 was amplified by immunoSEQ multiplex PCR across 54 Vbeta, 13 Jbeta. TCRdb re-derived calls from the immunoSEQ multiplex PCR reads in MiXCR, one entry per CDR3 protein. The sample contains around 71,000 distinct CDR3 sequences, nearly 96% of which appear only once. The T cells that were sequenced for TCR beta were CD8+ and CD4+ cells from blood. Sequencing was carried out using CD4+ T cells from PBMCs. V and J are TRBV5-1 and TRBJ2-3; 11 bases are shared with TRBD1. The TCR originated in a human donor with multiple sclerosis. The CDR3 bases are TGCGCCAGCAGCTTGGTGGGACAGGGGGTCACAGATACGCAGTATTTT. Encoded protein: CASSLVGQGVTDTQYF.